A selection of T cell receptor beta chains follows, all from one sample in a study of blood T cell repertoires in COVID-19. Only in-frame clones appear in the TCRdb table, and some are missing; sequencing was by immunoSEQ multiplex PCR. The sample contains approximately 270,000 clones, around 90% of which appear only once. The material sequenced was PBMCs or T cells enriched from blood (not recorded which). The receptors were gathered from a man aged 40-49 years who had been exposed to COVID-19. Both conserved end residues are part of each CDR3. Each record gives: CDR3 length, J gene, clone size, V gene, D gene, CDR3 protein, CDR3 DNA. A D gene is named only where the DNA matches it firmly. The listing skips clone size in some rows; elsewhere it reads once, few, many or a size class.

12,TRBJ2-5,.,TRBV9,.,CASRLGDETQYF,TGTGCCAGCAGGTTAGGGGATGAGACCCAGTACTTC
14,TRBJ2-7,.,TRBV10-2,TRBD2,CASTPSGVSDEQYF,TGCGCCAGCACCCCAAGCGGGGTATCAGACGAGCAGTACTTC
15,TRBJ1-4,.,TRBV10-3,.,CAISDATPAREKLFF,TGTGCCATCAGTGATGCCACCCCCGCTCGGGAAAAACTGTTTTTT
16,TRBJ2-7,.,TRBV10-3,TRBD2,CATRTGLAGSGYEQYF,TGTGCCACGCGCACAGGACTAGCGGGATCTGGATACGAGCAGTACTTC
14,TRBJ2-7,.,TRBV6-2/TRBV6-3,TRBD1,CASSRSGTADEQYF,TGTGCCAGCAGCAGATCCGGGACAGCAGACGAGCAGTACTTC
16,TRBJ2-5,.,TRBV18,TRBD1,CASSPPTGQGEETQYF,TGTGCCAGCTCACCCCCCACGGGACAGGGGGAAGAGACCCAGTACTTC
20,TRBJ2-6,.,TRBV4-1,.,CASSQGIVRGPSSGANVLTF,TGCGCCAGCAGCCAGGGAATTGTGCGGGGGCCGAGCTCTGGGGCCAACGTCCTGACTTTC
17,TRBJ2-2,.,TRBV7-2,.,CASTHGWAGLNTGELFF,TGTGCCAGCACCCATGGGTGGGCAGGACTCAACACCGGGGAGCTGTTTTTT
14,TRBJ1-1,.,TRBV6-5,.,CASSMARANTEAFF,TGTGCCAGCAGTATGGCCAGGGCGAACACTGAAGCTTTCTTT
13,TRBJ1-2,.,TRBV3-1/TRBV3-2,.,CASSQGRVRGYTF,TGTGCCAGCAGCCAAGGTCGTGTGCGGGGCTACACCTTC
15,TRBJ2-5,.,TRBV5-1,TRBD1,CASSPGTGGSETQYF,TGCGCCAGCAGCCCGGGGACAGGAGGGTCAGAGACCCAGTACTTC
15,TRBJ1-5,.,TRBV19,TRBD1,CASSIPDRVNQPQHF,TGTGCCAGTAGTATTCCGGACAGGGTTAACCAGCCCCAGCATTTT
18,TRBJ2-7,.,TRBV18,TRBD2,CASSPPASGTIPPYEQYF,TGTGCCAGCTCACCACCGGCTAGCGGGACCATTCCACCCTACGAGCAGTACTTC
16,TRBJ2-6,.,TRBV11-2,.,CASSLVRLSGANVLTF,TGTGCCAGCAGCTTGGTCAGACTCTCTGGGGCCAACGTCCTGACTTTC
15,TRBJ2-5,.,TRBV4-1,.,CASSPFPGVSETQYF,TGCGCCAGCAGCCCCTTCCCCGGGGTCTCGGAGACCCAGTACTTC
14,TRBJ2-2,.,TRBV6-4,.,CASSDLGRPGELFF,TGTGCCAGCAGTGATCTGGGGCGGCCCGGGGAGCTGTTTTTT
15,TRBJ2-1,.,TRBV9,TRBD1,CASSPSGQNYNEQFF,TGTGCCAGCAGCCCTTCGGGACAGAACTACAATGAGCAGTTCTTC
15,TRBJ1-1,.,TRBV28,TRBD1,CASSRRTGVSTEAFF,TGTGCCAGCAGTCGGCGGACAGGGGTGAGCACTGAAGCTTTCTTT
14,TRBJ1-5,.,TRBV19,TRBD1,CASSTPGGYQPQHF,TGTGCCAGTAGTACCCCAGGGGGCTATCAGCCCCAGCATTTT
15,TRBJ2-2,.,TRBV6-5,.,CASSYLQGTKGELFF,TGTGCCAGCAGTTACCTCCAGGGAACTAAAGGGGAGCTGTTTTTT
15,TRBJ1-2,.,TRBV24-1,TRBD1,CATSGAPGQSYGYTF,TGTGCCACCAGTGGGGCCCCGGGACAGTCCTATGGCTACACCTTC
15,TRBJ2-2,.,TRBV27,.,CASSLSGGLTGELFF,TGTGCCAGCAGTTTATCGGGTGGACTCACCGGGGAGCTGTTTTTT
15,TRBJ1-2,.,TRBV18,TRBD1,CASSPRDSLDYGYTF,TGTGCCAGCTCACCCCGGGACAGCCTGGACTATGGCTACACCTTC
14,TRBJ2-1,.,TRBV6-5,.,CASSHQAGSNEQFF,TGTGCCAGCAGCCACCAAGCGGGCTCCAATGAGCAGTTCTTC
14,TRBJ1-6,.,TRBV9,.,CASSDGGRNSPLHF,TGTGCCAGCAGCGATGGTGGTCGGAATTCACCCCTCCACTTT
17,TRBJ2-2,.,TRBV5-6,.,CASSFSEAHLNTGELFF,TGTGCCAGCAGCTTCAGCGAGGCCCACTTGAACACCGGGGAGCTGTTTTTT
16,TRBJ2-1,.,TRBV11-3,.,CASSLDRGSSYNEQFF,TGTGCCAGCAGCTTAGACCGGGGGAGCTCCTACAATGAGCAGTTCTTC
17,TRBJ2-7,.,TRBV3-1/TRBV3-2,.,CASSQEGGIGGPLKQYF,TGTGCCAGCAGCCAAGAGGGGGGTATAGGAGGGCCCCTCAAGCAGTACTTC
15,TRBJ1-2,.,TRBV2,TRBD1,CASRGSRDRNYGYTF,TGTGCCAGCAGAGGCTCCCGGGACAGAAACTATGGCTACACCTTC
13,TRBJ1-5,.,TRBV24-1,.,CATSAGLNQPQHF,TGTGCCACCAGTGCCGGTCTAAATCAGCCCCAGCATTTT
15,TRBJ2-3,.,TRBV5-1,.,CASSPGQRGSDTQYF,TGCGCCAGCAGCCCAGGACAGCGAGGGTCAGATACGCAGTATTTT
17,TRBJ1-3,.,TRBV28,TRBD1,CASSLHRGDEPGNTIYF,TGTGCCAGCAGCCTGCACAGGGGGGACGAACCTGGAAACACCATATATTTT
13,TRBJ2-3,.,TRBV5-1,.,CASRETATDTQYF,TGCGCCAGCAGGGAGACAGCCACAGATACGCAGTATTTT
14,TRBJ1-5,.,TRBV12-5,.,CASGPWGGPQPQHF,TGTGCTAGTGGTCCGTGGGGGGGCCCTCAGCCCCAGCATTTT
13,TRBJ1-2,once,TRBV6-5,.,CASRQARGGGYTF,TGTGCCAGTAGACAGGCACGGGGCGGCGGCTACACCTTC
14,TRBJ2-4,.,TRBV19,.,CASSMKGAKNIQYF,TGTGCCAGTAGTATGAAGGGGGCCAAAAACATTCAGTACTTC
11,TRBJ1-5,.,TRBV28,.,CASSLEQPQHF,TGTGCCAGCAGTTTGGAGCAGCCCCAGCATTTT
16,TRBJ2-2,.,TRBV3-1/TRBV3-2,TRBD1,CASSLRRTGFSGELFF,TGTGCCAGCAGCCTTCGGAGGACAGGGTTCTCCGGGGAGCTGTTTTTT
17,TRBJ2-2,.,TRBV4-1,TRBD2,CASSQDRAAGGPGELFF,TGCGCCAGCAGCCAAGATCGAGCAGCGGGAGGGCCCGGGGAGCTGTTTTTT
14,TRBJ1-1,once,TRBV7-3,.,CASSLGTLNTEAFF,TGTGCCAGCAGCCTAGGGACACTGAACACTGAAGCTTTCTTT
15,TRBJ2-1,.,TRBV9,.,CASSVGLALSNEQFF,TGTGCCAGCAGCGTTGGTCTAGCCCTTAGTAATGAGCAGTTCTTC
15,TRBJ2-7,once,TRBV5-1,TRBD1,CASSLSGTGSNEQYF,TGCGCCAGCAGCTTGAGCGGGACAGGGTCGAACGAGCAGTACTTC
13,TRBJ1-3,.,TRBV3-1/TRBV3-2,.,CASSHQQGSTIYF,TGTGCCAGCAGCCATCAACAGGGATCCACCATATATTTT
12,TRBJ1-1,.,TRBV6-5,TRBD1,CASTTLTGSTFF,TGTGCCAGCACCACGCTGACAGGGTCGACTTTCTTT
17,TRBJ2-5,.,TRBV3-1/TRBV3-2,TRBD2,CASSQDPSGGKSETQYF,TGTGCCAGCAGCCAAGATCCGTCGGGAGGGAAGTCGGAGACCCAGTACTTC
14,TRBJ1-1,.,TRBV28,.,CASSLSQTPAEAFF,TGTGCCAGCAGTTTATCCCAGACACCGGCTGAAGCTTTCTTT
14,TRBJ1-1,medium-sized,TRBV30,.,CAWTAPLPNTEAFF,TGTGCCTGGACCGCCCCACTTCCGAACACTGAAGCTTTCTTT
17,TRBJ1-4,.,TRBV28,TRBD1,CASTSGGAGGLGEKLFF,TGTGCCAGCACTTCCGGTGGGGCAGGGGGCCTTGGGGAAAAACTGTTTTTT
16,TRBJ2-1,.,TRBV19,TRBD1,CASTGGTGENYNEQFF,TGTGCCAGTACCGGAGGGACAGGGGAAAATTACAATGAGCAGTTCTTC
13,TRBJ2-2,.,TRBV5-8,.,CASSLGGERELFF,TGTGCCAGCAGCTTGGGGGGAGAACGGGAGCTGTTTTTT
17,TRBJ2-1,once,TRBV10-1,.,CASSESRKGSGNNEQFF,TGCGCCAGCAGTGAGTCGAGGAAAGGAAGCGGCAACAATGAGCAGTTCTTC
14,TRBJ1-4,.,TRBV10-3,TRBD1,CAISNRGPNEKLFF,TGTGCCATCAGTAACAGGGGACCTAATGAAAAACTGTTTTTT
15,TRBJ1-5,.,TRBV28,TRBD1,CASSFNGQGNQPQHF,TGTGCCAGCAGTTTTAACGGACAGGGGAATCAGCCCCAGCATTTT
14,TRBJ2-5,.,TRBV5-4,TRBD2,CALGGRGILETQYF,TGTGCCCTCGGGGGGAGAGGGATTTTAGAGACCCAGTACTTC
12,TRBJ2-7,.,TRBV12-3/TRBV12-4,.,CASSPGSGEQYF,TGTGCCAGCAGTCCCGGTTCGGGGGAGCAGTACTTC
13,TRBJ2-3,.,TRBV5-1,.,CASSLAGTDTQYF,TGCGCCAGCAGCTTGGCCGGCACAGATACGCAGTATTTT
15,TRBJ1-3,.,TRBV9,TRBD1,CASSVGQGSGNTIYF,TGTGCCAGCAGCGTAGGACAGGGCTCTGGAAACACCATATATTTT
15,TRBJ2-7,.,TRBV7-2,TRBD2,CASSLKREGVHEQYF,TGTGCCAGCAGCTTAAAGCGGGAGGGAGTCCACGAGCAGTACTTC